This T cell receptor (beta chain) derives from a study of blood T cell repertoires in COVID-19. Whole-study context: The United States, Italy and Spain provided the acute and convalescent COVID-19 samples. From T cells, B-cell-depleted T cells, or PBMCs came the material, which was cDNA or gDNA.

The CDR3 loop spans 13 amino acids. Trimming stripped 6 bases from V and 4 bases from J, with 11 bases between. Germline CDR1 is SGHRS and CDR2 is YFSETQ. Seattle's cohort entered during active infection and was followed longitudinally. Original analysis: Estimates of nucleated cell counts were drawn from the amplification of reference gene primers. Profiling relied on immunoSEQ multiplex PCR, and the TCRdb table lists in-frame clones only, not all of them. Clone size and the V and J calls come from that table; the DNA yielded D and trimming. The sample contains about 38,000 clones, about 85% of which appear only once.

J is TRBJ1-3 and V is TRBV5-1; D remains ambiguous. The sequencing input was peripheral blood. This TCR was recovered from a man between 60 and 70 years old with COVID-19, enrolled during active disease. The CDR3 nucleotides are TGCGCCAGCACCGACTTATACGGAAACACCATATATTTT. Amino acid sequence: CASTDLYGNTIYF.